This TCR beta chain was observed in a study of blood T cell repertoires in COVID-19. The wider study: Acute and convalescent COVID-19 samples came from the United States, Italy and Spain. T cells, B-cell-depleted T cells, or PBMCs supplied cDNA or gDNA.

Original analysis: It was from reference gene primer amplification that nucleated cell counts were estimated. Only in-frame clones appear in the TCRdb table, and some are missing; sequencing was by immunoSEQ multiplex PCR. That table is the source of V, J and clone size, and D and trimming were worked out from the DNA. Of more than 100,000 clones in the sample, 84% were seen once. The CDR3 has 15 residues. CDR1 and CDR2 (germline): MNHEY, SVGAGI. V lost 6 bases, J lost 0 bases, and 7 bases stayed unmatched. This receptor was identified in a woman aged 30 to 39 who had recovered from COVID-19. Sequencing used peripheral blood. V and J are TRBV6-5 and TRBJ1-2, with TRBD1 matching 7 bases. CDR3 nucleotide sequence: TGTGCCAGCAGGAACCGGGACAGCGCTAACTATGGCTACACCTTC. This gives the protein CASRNRDSANYGYTF.